Below, 2 T cell receptor beta chains from the same sample are listed, as sequenced in a study of blood T cell repertoires in COVID-19. Generated by immunoSEQ multiplex PCR, the TCRdb table keeps only in-frame clones and is missing some. The sample records fewer than 250,000 clones, about 90% being singletons. Sequencing was done on a sample of peripheral blood. Every receptor here comes from a man younger than 45 with COVID-19, enrolled during active disease.

V and J are TRBV29-1 and TRBJ1-1; TRBD1 agrees at 7 bases. Germline trimming cut 6 bases from V and 1 base from J; bases unmatched to any gene: 2. CDR1 and CDR2 (germline): SQVTM, ANQGSEA. The CDR3 extends over 12 amino acids. This chain's CDR3 is CSVGQSNTEAFF. The CDR3 DNA reads as TGCAGCGTGGGACAGTCGAACACTGAAGCTTTCTTT.

This sequence joins TRBV5-1 and TRBJ1-1; possible D gene TRBD1, 5 bases. Germline CDR1 is SGHRS and CDR2 is YFSETQ. Trimming shortened V by 1 base and J by 2 bases, and 12 bases separated the two germline ends. This CDR3 has 15 residues. CDR3 sequence reads: CASSLFTGLNTEAFF. DNA for the CDR3: TGCGCCAGCAGCTTGTTTACAGGTTTAAACACTGAAGCTTTCTTT.